This passage covers 18 T cell receptor beta chains from one sample sequenced in a study of T cells in Graves' hyperthyroidism and ophthalmopathy. Regions amplified from RNA transcripts were the TCR beta CDR3 regions. The TCR CDR3 was amplified in a first-round RT-PCR using the HTBI primer set. Each CDR3 protein gets one entry after TCRdb re-called the multiplex PCR reads with MiXCR. The sample gives around 200,000 distinct CDR3 sequences, 15% to 20% of which show up once; 25% to 30% is in the top ten. The sample was blood. These receptors were obtained from a woman between 50 and 59 years old with Graves' hyperthyroidism.

This clonotype was picked up many times. The chain uses TRBV18 and TRBJ2-1, with D possibly TRBD1 on 5 matching bases. CDR1 KGHSH and CDR2 LQKENI come from the germline V gene. This CDR3 comprises 16 residues. Trimming took off 5 bases at V and 2 bases at J, with 16 bases between the two ends. The CDR3 here is CASSAQTVVAYNEQFF. CDR3 nucleotide sequence: TGTGCCAGCTCAGCACAGACAGTCGTTGCCTACAATGAGCAGTTCTTC.

This clonotype was counted between two and nine times. V usage is TRBV7-2 and J usage is TRBJ2-1; no clear D gene. The CDR3 runs to 13 residues. Germline CDR1 reads SGHTA; CDR2 reads FQGNSA. Between the trimmed V and J ends, which lost 2 bases and 9 bases, there was a span of 11 bases. CDR3 region: CASSLLQSPEQFF. The CDR3, as DNA: TGTGCCAGCAGCTTACTACAGTCCCCTGAGCAGTTCTTC.

As regards this clonotype: Possible read error: a much larger clone is one base away. The chain is built from TRBV7-9 and TRBJ1-1; TRBD1 matches 7 bases. J lost 7 bases, V lost 5 bases, and 7 bases had no gene match. Germline V gives CDR1 SEHNR, CDR2 FQNEAQ (reference sequence). The CDR3 contains 13 residues. The CDR3 DNA follows: TGTGCCAGCAGCGTAAGGGCAGGGGGTGAAGCTTTCTTT. Residues: CASSVRAGGEAFF.

The CDR3 DNA reads as TGTGCCAGCAGCTTGGCGCAGGGATCTCTAGGCTATGGCTACACCTTC. This encodes CASSLAQGSLGYGYTF. The J gene is TRBJ1-2, the V gene TRBV5-5, with D perhaps matching TRBD1 (5 bases). Germline V gene sequence: CDR1 SGHKS, CDR2 YYEKEE (reference sequence). Trimming removed 0 bases from V and 4 bases from J, with 16 bases in between. The CDR3 sequence is 16 residues long.

This clonotype was observed many times. The chain is built from TRBV5-4 and TRBJ1-1, with 9 bases aligning to TRBD1. J gave up 3 bases and V 4 bases, and 7 bases lay outside the gene matches. The CDR3 totals 15 residues. Germline loops: CDR1 SGHNT, CDR2 YYREEE (reference sequence). CDR3 DNA sequence: TGTGCCAGCAGCGCAACAGGGGGCAGGGACACTGAAGCTTTCTTT. Its translation: CASSATGGRDTEAFF. Using reference TRBV5-4 and TRBJ1-1 for the parts outside the CDR3, the full variable domain is ETGVTQSPTHLIKTRGQQVTLRCSSQSGHNTVSWYQQALGQGPQFIFQYYREEENGRGNFPPRFSGLQFPNYSSELNVNALELDDSALYLCASSATGGRDTEAFFGQGTRLTVV.

This clonotype was counted ten times or more. This chain joins TRBV7-2 and TRBJ2-7; 7 nucleotides line up with TRBD1. Germline V gene data show CDR1 as SGHTA and CDR2 as FQGNSA. V shed 3 bases, J shed 3 bases, and the junction held 2 bases outside the gene matches. The CDR3 is 13 amino acids. CDR3 nucleotide sequence: TGTGCCAGCAGCTTTAGGGACAGCTACGAGCAGTACTTC. This translates into CASSFRDSYEQYF. Together with reference TRBV7-2 and TRBJ2-7, the CDR3 gives the full variable domain: GAGVSQSPSNKVTEKGKDVELRCDPISGHTALYWYRQSLGQGLEFLIYFQGNSAPDKSGLPSDRFSAERTGGSVSTLTIQRTQQEDSAVYLCASSFRDSYEQYFGPGTRLTVT.

The chain links TRBV6-2 or TRBV6-3 to TRBJ2-1; D uncertain. Per the germline V gene, CDR1 is MNHEY and CDR2 is SVGEGT. This CDR3 region has 16 residues. Trimming shortened V by 6 bases and J by 0 bases, and 15 bases separated the two germline ends. Here the CDR3 reads CASSTDGLSSYNEQFF. For the CDR3, the DNA is TGTGCCAGCAGCACGGACGGCCTGAGCTCCTACAATGAGCAGTTCTTC.

The chain carries TRBV4-1 and TRBJ1-2; D uncertain. Germline V lookup: CDR1 MGHRA, CDR2 YSYEKL. V was trimmed by 1 base and J by 4 bases, leaving 10 bases between them. CDR3 length: 14 amino acids. Here the CDR3 DNA reads TGCGCCAGCAGCCAAGCGTCCCCTCCCTATGGCTACACCTTC. Translating gives CASSQASPPYGYTF.

This clonotype was counted many times. This chain joins TRBV6-1 and TRBJ1-3, with D possibly matching TRBD1 (5 bases). With 5 bases removed from V and 0 bases from J, the gap between germline ends came to 8 bases. CDR1 and CDR2 (germline): MNHNS, SASEGT. CDR3 length equals 14 residues. CDR3 bases: TGTGCCAGCAGTTTCGACAGCTCTGGAAACACCATATATTTT. Amino acids: CASSFDSSGNTIYF.

The chain recombines TRBV25-1 with TRBJ1-6; 8 bases are a match to TRBD1. Per germline, CDR1 MGHDK and CDR2 SYGVNS. With V trimmed by 3 bases and J by 7 bases, 8 bases remained unmatched. The CDR3 consists of 16 residues. This CDR3 reads CASSDYGTGLNSPLHF. The CDR3 DNA reads as TGTGCCAGCAGTGATTATGGGACAGGTTTAAATTCACCCCTCCACTTT.

This clonotype was observed at least ten times. The chain carries TRBV5-1 and TRBJ1-2; 8 nucleotides line up with TRBD1. Germline CDR1 is SGHRS and CDR2 is YFSETQ. V shed 4 bases, J shed 8 bases, and the junction held 7 bases outside the gene matches. CDR3 length: 13 amino acids. The CDR3 nucleotides read TGCGCCAGCAGCCCCGACAGGGGCCGCGGCTACACCTTC. It specifies CASSPDRGRGYTF.

This clonotype occurred many times. The rearrangement links TRBV13 to TRBJ2-3; no firm D call. The CDR3 is 13 amino acids. Germline CDR1 and CDR2: PRHDT and FYEKMQ (reference sequence). The V end lost 7 bases, the J end lost 1 base, and 9 bases lay between the germline ends. CDR3 bases: TGTGCCAGCAACCTCCGGGGCACAGATACGCAGTATTTT. Protein sequence: CASNLRGTDTQYF. Based on the CDR3 plus reference TRBV13 and TRBJ2-3, the full variable domain is AAGVIQSPRHLIKEKRETATLKCYPIPRHDTVYWYQQGPGQDPQFLISFYEKMQSDKGSIPDRFSAQQFSDYHSELNMSSLELGDSALYFCASNLRGTDTQYFGPGTRLTVL.

This clonotype was observed many times. This chain joins TRBV7-2 and TRBJ2-3, with D possibly matching TRBD1 (5 bases). The CDR3 sequence is 15 residues long. V was clipped by 5 bases and J by 0 bases, with 12 bases between them. Germline V lookup: CDR1 SGHTA, CDR2 FQGNSA. CDR3 residues: CASSPQGFSTDTQYF. The DNA of the CDR3 is TGTGCCAGCAGCCCGCAGGGATTTAGCACAGATACGCAGTATTTT.

This clonotype was recorded many times. The rearrangement joins TRBV5-1 to TRBJ2-7; 13 positions agree with TRBD2. Germline CDR1 is SGHRS and CDR2 is YFSETQ. V trimming: 2 bases; J trimming: 6 bases; junction bases outside the gene matches: 5. This CDR3 comprises 15 residues. CDR3 residues: CASSFRTSGGSEQYF. The CDR3 DNA sequence: TGCGCCAGCAGCTTTCGGACTAGCGGGGGCAGCGAGCAGTACTTC.

This clonotype was observed many times. The rearrangement joins TRBV5-6 to TRBJ1-3; D is uncertain. The CDR3 length is 16 residues. In germline, CDR1 is SGHDT, CDR2 YYEEEE. The V end lost 2 bases, the J end lost 0 bases, and 12 bases lay between the germline ends. As DNA, the CDR3 is TGTGCCAGCAGCTTTTCCTCTGCGTTCTCTGGAAACACCATATATTTT. Encoded protein: CASSFSSAFSGNTIYF.

This clonotype was seen at least ten times. The genes are TRBV14 and TRBJ2-7, with 10 bases matching TRBD1. This CDR3 has 16 residues. Germline loops: CDR1 SGHDN, CDR2 FVKESK. The junction had 11 bases not matched to a gene; V was cut back by 2 bases and J by 7 bases. The CDR3 region is CASSQTTGTGALEQYF. CDR3 sequence (DNA): TGTGCCAGCAGCCAAACCACCGGGACAGGGGCGTTAGAGCAGTACTTC.

The chain uses TRBV28 and TRBJ2-7, with D possibly being TRBD2 (6 bases). With 2 bases removed from V and 1 base from J, the gap between germline ends came to 18 bases. This CDR3 region has 17 residues. CDR1 is MDHEN, CDR2 SYDVKM, per germline. CDR3 sequence reads: CASSLISGSSNSYEQYF. As DNA, the CDR3 is TGTGCCAGCAGTTTAATTAGCGGATCTTCTAATTCCTACGAGCAGTACTTC.

V and J are TRBV27 and TRBJ1-2, with a possible D match to TRBD1 (5 bases). CDR1 and CDR2 (germline): MNHEY, SMNVEV (reference sequence). The V and J ends lost 6 bases and 4 bases respectively, with 15 bases between them. CDR3 size: 14 residues. This chain's CDR3 is CASSPLTGGYGYTF. CDR3 DNA sequence: TGTGCCAGCAGCCCACTGACCGGGGGCTATGGCTACACCTTC.